This T cell receptor (beta chain) was identified during a study of T cell changes during pregnancy in multiple sclerosis. Sequenced by immunoSEQ multiplex PCR; TCRdb stores in-frame clones only, minus some. This table has 40,000 to 50,000 clones, about 90% appearing once. The specimen comprised CD8+ T cells from peripheral blood mononuclear cells, sampled after pregnancy. This receptor was obtained from a female donor with multiple sclerosis, enrolled in a pregnancy study.

DNA for the CDR3: TGTGCCAGCAGCTTAGGTGGTCAGTCGGAGACCCAGTACTTC. It is translated as CASSLGGQSETQYF. This chain links TRBV7-3 with TRBJ2-5, with unresolved D. Germline V gene lookup returns CDR1 SGHTA and CDR2 FQGTGA. With 2 bases removed from V and 5 bases from J, the gap between germline ends came to 12 bases. This CDR3 has 14 amino acids.